These 25 T cell receptor beta chains originate from one sample sequenced in a study of T-cell memory formation after mild COVID-19. TCRdb re-called the 5' RACE reads with MiXCR, one entry per CDR3 protein. The sample comprises tens of thousands of distinct CDR3 sequences, about 13% of which are singletons, and over 25% rests with the top ten. The sample was PBMCs or a T cell subset sorted from them (not recorded which). These receptors all come from an adult woman who had mild COVID-19 (a few samples of this study predate the infection). Cell type and time point are not known.

This sequence joins TRBV2 and TRBJ2-1; possibly TRBD1 or TRBD2 for D (6 bases each). The CDR3 loop spans 13 amino acids. Trimming cost V 4 bases and J 9 bases, with 13 bases left between them. Germline V gene sequence: CDR1 SNHLY, CDR2 FYNNEI. Here the CDR3 reads CASSARGGAEQFF. Here the CDR3 DNA reads TGTGCCAGCAGTGCCAGGGGCGGGGCTGAGCAGTTCTTC.

This chain links TRBV6-5 with TRBJ2-3; a possible D gene is TRBD2 (6 bases). The CDR3 length is 14 residues. CDR1 is MNHEY and CDR2 is SVGAGI in the germline V gene. V was trimmed by 5 bases and J by 6 bases, leaving 15 bases between them. The DNA for the CDR3 is TGTGCCAGCAGTAGCGGGTTGGGAGCGGATACGCAGTATTTT. This translates into CASSSGLGADTQYF.

The chain joins TRBV4-3 to TRBJ2-7; TRBD2 matches at 8 bases. CDR3 size: 15 residues. Germline assignment: CDR1 LGHNA and CDR2 YSLEER. With 0 bases clipped from V and 2 bases from J, the junction kept 3 bases outside the gene matches. The CDR3 sequence is CASSQELADPYEQYF. The CDR3 DNA is TGCGCCAGCAGCCAAGAACTAGCGGACCCCTACGAGCAGTACTTC.

This clonotype was seen more than once but under ten times. DNA for the CDR3: TGTGCCAGCGCTGCGGGGGGAACAGATACGCAGTATTTT. It yields the protein CASAAGGTDTQYF. The chain links TRBV7-7 to TRBJ2-3; 8 nucleotides align to TRBD2. The V and J ends lost 8 bases and 3 bases, in that order; junction bases with no gene match: 4. Germline CDR1 SSHAT, CDR2 FNYEAQ (reference sequence). The CDR3 runs 13 residues.

J is TRBJ2-1 and V is TRBV7-9, with TRBD1 identical over 9 bases. Per the germline V gene, CDR1 is SEHNR and CDR2 is FQNEAQ (reference sequence). V was clipped by 4 bases and J by 3 bases; unmatched bases: 13. The CDR3 runs to 18 residues. CDR3 sequence: CASSSLIPTGQGYNEQFF. The DNA of the CDR3 is TGTGCCAGCAGCTCCCTGATCCCGACGGGACAGGGCTACAATGAGCAGTTCTTC.

V usage is TRBV5-5 and J usage is TRBJ2-3; D is perhaps TRBD1 or TRBD2 (5 bases each). V was pared by 0 bases and J by 2 bases, with 13 bases between. Germline loops: CDR1 SGHKS, CDR2 YYEKEE (reference sequence). The CDR3 has 16 amino acids. The CDR3 nucleotides read TGTGCCAGCAGCTTGGTGTTGGGGGACCCCACAGATACGCAGTATTTT. It specifies CASSLVLGDPTDTQYF.

The sample holds a few counts of this clonotype. This chain links TRBV12-3 or TRBV12-4 with TRBJ2-7; 8 bases fit TRBD2. J lost 0 bases, V lost 7 bases, and 2 bases had no gene match. This CDR3 has 13 amino acids. CDR3 DNA: TGTGCCAGCACTAGCGGGTCCTCCTACGAGCAGTACTTC. Its protein product is CASTSGSSYEQYF.

This clonotype showed up just a few times. The V gene is TRBV10-3, the J gene TRBJ1-5; the match to TRBD1 covers 10 bases. The ends lost 5 bases at V and 5 bases at J; junction bases unmatched: 3. In germline, CDR1 is ENHRY, CDR2 SYGVKD. CDR3 length equals 14 residues. In nucleotides, the CDR3 is TGTGCCATCAGTTACGGGACAGGGGATCAGCCCCAGCATTTT. This encodes CAISYGTGDQPQHF.

The rearrangement links TRBV12-3 or TRBV12-4 to TRBJ1-1, with 9 bases lining up with TRBD1. The CDR3 extends over 12 amino acids. Trimming took 7 bases from V and 11 from J; bases not matched to a gene: 8. CDR3 bases: TGTGCCAGCACCCCCGGGACAGGGAGGGCTTTCTTT. It encodes CASTPGTGRAFF.

This clonotype was counted only a few times. The chain is built from TRBV7-3 and TRBJ2-3, with 9 bases identical to TRBD2. This CDR3 is built from 16 residues. V was pared by 4 bases and J by 0 bases, with 5 bases of the junction left unmatched. Germline V gives CDR1 SGHTA, CDR2 FQGTGA. The CDR3 loop reads CASSSGLAMSTDTQYF. CDR3 in DNA: TGTGCCAGCAGCTCCGGACTAGCGATGAGCACAGATACGCAGTATTTT.

The chain links TRBV6-5 to TRBJ2-2, with TRBD2 matching 9 bases. The V and J ends lost 4 bases and 6 bases, in that order; junction bases with no gene match: 15. The CDR3 is 18 amino acids. Germline CDR1 MNHEY, CDR2 SVGAGI. As DNA, the CDR3 is TGTGCCAGCAGTTCCCTCGGGCAGGCGGGAGGGAGCGCCGGGGAGCTGTTTTTT. Translated, it gives CASSSLGQAGGSAGELFF.

The V call is TRBV29-1, the J call TRBJ2-7; a possible D gene is TRBD1 (6 bases). The CDR3 consists of 13 residues. Germline lookup yields CDR1 SQVTM and CDR2 ANQGSEA. V was clipped by 5 bases and J by 1 base, with 12 bases between them. Written as DNA, the CDR3 is TGCAGCGTTCTCGCAGGGGATTCCTACGAGCAGTACTTC. Translated, it gives CSVLAGDSYEQYF.

This rearrangement joins TRBV15 to TRBJ2-7; 9 bases are shared with TRBD1. The CDR3 covers 16 residues. The V gene's germline CDR1 is LNHNV and CDR2 YYDKDF (reference sequence). J gave up 1 base and V 1 base, and 5 bases lay outside the gene matches. The CDR3 coding sequence is TGTGCCACCAGCAGAGGTTTCGGGACAGGGTCCTACGAGCAGTACTTC. Protein: CATSRGFGTGSYEQYF.

This clonotype was observed at least ten times. The chain employs TRBV10-2 and TRBJ2-1; TRBD2 agrees at 13 bases. This CDR3 has 14 residues. V lost 6 bases to trimming and J lost 10 bases; unmatched junction nucleotides: 6. Germline lookup yields CDR1 WSHSY and CDR2 SAAADI. CDR3 bases: TGCGCCAGCAGGGAGGGACTAGCGGGGCCAGAGCAGTTCTTC. This codes for CASREGLAGPEQFF.

This clonotype was observed a few times. The chain carries TRBV24-1 and TRBJ2-2; possible D gene TRBD2, 5 bases. This CDR3 spans 14 amino acids. Trimming left V 4 bases short and J 5 bases short, with 10 bases between. Germline V lookup: CDR1 KGHDR, CDR2 SFDVKD. As DNA, the CDR3 is TGTGCCACCAGTGACGCCAGCGGTACCGGGGAGCTGTTTTTT. This gives the protein CATSDASGTGELFF.

This clonotype was counted ten times or more. The chain recombines TRBV6-2 or TRBV6-3 with TRBJ2-7; the D is unclear. The CDR3 contains 13 residues. Germline V gene sequence: CDR1 MNHEY, CDR2 SVGEGT. V was pared by 0 bases and J by 5 bases, with 8 bases between. The CDR3 loop reads CASSYSTGDEQYF. CDR3 in DNA: TGTGCCAGCAGTTACTCGACTGGCGACGAGCAGTACTTC.

This clonotype has a handful of counts. This chain joins TRBV4-3 and TRBJ2-1; TRBD2 might be the D (6 bases). Germline-derived CDR1 and CDR2 are LGHNA and YSLEER. The length of the CDR3 is 14 residues. Trimming shortened V by 4 bases and J by 3 bases, and 10 bases separated the two germline ends. CDR3 bases: TGCGCCAGCAGCCCAGAGACTAGCTACAATGAGCAGTTCTTC. Translation gives CASSPETSYNEQFF.

The chain couples TRBV28 to TRBJ2-5; the match to TRBD1 covers 7 bases. Germline CDR1 MDHEN, CDR2 SYDVKM. Trimming cost V 3 bases and J 2 bases; bases outside gene matches: 9. CDR3 length equals 16 residues. CDR3 in amino acids: CASSFHQGEIQETQYF. The CDR3 bases are TGTGCCAGCAGTTTTCACCAGGGGGAGATACAAGAGACCCAGTACTTC.

This clonotype has ten or more counts. The chain recombines TRBV11-2 with TRBJ2-5, with D possibly being TRBD2 (5 bases). The V and J ends lost 4 bases and 7 bases respectively, with 16 bases between them. There are 14 residues in the CDR3. Germline CDR1 and CDR2: SGHAT and FQNNGV. The CDR3, as DNA: TGTGCCAGCAGCTCCTCAGGACTCCGGGGGACCCAGTACTTC. Residues: CASSSSGLRGTQYF.

This clonotype was seen a few times. The V call is TRBV7-9, the J call TRBJ2-3, with 13 bases that match TRBD2. V lost 4 bases to trimming and J lost 10 bases; unmatched junction nucleotides: 11. The CDR3 has 16 residues. Germline CDR1 is SEHNR and CDR2 is FQNEAQ (reference sequence). This CDR3 is CASSSLAGLAGDAQYF. The CDR3 DNA follows: TGTGCCAGCAGCTCCCTGGCCGGACTAGCGGGAGACGCGCAGTATTTT. Variable domain in full (rest from reference TRBV7-9 and TRBJ2-3): DTGVSQNPRHKITKRGQNVTFRCDPISEHNRLYWYRQTLGQGPEFLTYFQNEAQLEKSRLLSDRFSAERPKGSFSTLEIQRTEQGDSAMYLCASSSLAGLAGDAQYFGPGTRLTVL.

This clonotype was observed many times. This sequence joins TRBV7-9 and TRBJ2-3, with D hard to call. The V gene's germline CDR1 is SEHNR and CDR2 FQNEAQ (reference sequence). Trimming removed 5 bases at V and 3 bases at J, with 6 bases between. This CDR3 is built from 12 residues. The chain's CDR3 is CASSPRTDTQYF. As DNA, the CDR3 is TGTGCCAGCAGCCCCCGGACAGATACGCAGTATTTT.

V is TRBV15 and J is TRBJ2-1, with a possible D match to TRBD1 (5 bases). Germline V gene sequence: CDR1 LNHNV, CDR2 YYDKDF (reference sequence). The CDR3 runs to 14 residues. V lost 5 bases and J lost 2, with 10 bases in between. The CDR3 bases are TGTGCCACCAGCTGGGGCGGAACCTACAATGAGCAGTTCTTC. Translation gives CATSWGGTYNEQFF.

The rearrangement uses TRBV2 and TRBJ2-4, with D possibly matching TRBD1 (6 bases). Trimming removed 3 bases from V and 9 bases from J, with 18 bases in between. This CDR3 region has 15 residues. Germline lookup yields CDR1 SNHLY and CDR2 FYNNEI. CDR3 residues: CASSDGWGLVGIQYF. DNA for the CDR3: TGTGCCAGCAGTGATGGTTGGGGGCTCGTGGGCATTCAGTACTTC.

The gene calls are TRBV7-8 and TRBJ2-5; D possibly corresponds to TRBD1 (6 bases). Trimming removed 4 bases at V and 5 bases at J, with 14 bases between. Germline V gives CDR1 SGHVS, CDR2 FQNEAQ. The CDR3 sequence is 14 residues long. The CDR3 nucleotides read TGTGCCAGCAGCTGGGGGCCGGATGAGGAGACCCAGTACTTC. The encoded protein is CASSWGPDEETQYF.

This clonotype was seen at least ten times. The chain joins TRBV5-1 to TRBJ2-2, with TRBD1 identical over 9 bases. The CDR3 extends over 16 amino acids. J lost 7 bases, V lost 3 bases, and 10 bases had no gene match. The germline V gene encodes CDR1 SGHRS and CDR2 YFSETQ. CDR3 nucleotide sequence: TGCGCCAGCAGCTCTGCCGACAGGGGGTGGATCGGGGAGCTGTTTTTT. Residues: CASSSADRGWIGELFF.